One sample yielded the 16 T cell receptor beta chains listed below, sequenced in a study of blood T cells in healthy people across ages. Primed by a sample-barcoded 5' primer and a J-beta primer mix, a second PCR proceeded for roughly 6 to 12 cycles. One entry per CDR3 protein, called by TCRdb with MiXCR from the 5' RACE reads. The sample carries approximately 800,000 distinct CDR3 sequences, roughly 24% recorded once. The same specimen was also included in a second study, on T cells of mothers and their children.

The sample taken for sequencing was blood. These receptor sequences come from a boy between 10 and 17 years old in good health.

CDR3 in DNA: TGCGCCAGCACCTTAGAAACGGGGGGCTATGGCTACACCTTC. Translation: CASTLETGGYGYTF. The chain recombines TRBV5-1 with TRBJ1-2; D might be TRBD1 (5 bases). Germline-derived CDR1 and CDR2 are SGHRS and YFSETQ. The ends were cut back, 6 bases at V and 4 bases at J, with 16 bases in the middle. CDR3 size: 14 residues. Full variable domain (remainder filled in from reference TRBV5-1 and TRBJ1-2): KAGVTQTPRYLIKTRGQQVTLSCSPISGHRSVSWYQQTPGQGLQFLFEYFSETQRNKGNFPGRFSGRQFSNSRSEMNVSTLELGDSALYLCASTLETGGYGYTFGSGTRLTVV.

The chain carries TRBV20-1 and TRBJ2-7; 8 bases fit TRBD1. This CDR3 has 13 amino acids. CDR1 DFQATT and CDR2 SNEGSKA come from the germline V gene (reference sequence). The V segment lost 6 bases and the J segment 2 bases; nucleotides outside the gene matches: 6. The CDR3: CSAIGQGTYEQYF. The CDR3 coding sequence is TGCAGTGCCATTGGACAGGGAACCTACGAGCAGTACTTC.

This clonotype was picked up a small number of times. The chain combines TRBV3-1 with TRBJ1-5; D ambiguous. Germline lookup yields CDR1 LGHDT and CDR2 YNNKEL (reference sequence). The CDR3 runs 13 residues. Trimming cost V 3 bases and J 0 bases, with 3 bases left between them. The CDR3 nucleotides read TGTGCCAGCAGCCACTATAGCAATCAGCCCCAGCATTTT. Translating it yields CASSHYSNQPQHF. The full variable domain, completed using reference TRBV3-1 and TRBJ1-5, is DTAVSQTPKYLVTQMGNDKSIKCEQNLGHDTMYWYKQDSKKFLKIMFSYNNKELIINETVPNRFSPKSPDKAHLNLHINSLELGDSAVYFCASSHYSNQPQHFGDGTRLSIL.

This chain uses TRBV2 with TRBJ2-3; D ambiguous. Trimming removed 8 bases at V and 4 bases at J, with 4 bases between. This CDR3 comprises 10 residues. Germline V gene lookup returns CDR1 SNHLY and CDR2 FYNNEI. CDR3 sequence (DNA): TGTGCCAGCGTGGCAGATACGCAGTATTTT. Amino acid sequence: CASVADTQYF.

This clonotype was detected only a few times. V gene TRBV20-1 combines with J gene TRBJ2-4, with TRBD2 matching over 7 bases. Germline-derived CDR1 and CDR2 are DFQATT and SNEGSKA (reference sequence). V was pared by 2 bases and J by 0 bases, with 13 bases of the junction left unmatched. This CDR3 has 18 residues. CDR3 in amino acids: CSARRGVPSQIAKNIQYF. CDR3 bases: TGCAGTGCTAGACGGGGGGTACCTAGCCAAATAGCCAAAAACATTCAGTACTTC.

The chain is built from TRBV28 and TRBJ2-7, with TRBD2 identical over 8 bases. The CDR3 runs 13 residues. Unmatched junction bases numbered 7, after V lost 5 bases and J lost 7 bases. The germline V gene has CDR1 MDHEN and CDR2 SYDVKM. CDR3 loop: CASSRLAFEEQYF. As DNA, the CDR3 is TGTGCCAGCAGTAGACTAGCGTTTGAAGAGCAGTACTTC.

CDR3 region: CASMRGYTF. CDR3 DNA sequence: TGTGCCAGCATGCGTGGCTACACCTTC. V gene TRBV27 combines with J gene TRBJ1-2; D is unclear. CDR3 length equals 9 residues. Trimming removed 7 bases at V and 7 bases at J, with 4 bases between. CDR1 is MNHEY, CDR2 SMNVEV, per germline (reference sequence).

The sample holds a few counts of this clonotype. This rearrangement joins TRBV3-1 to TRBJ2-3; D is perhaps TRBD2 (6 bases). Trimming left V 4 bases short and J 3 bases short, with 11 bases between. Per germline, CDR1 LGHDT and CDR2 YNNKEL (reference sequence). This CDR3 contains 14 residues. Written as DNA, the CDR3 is TGTGCCAGCAGCCTCTCCCTAGCGACAGATACGCAGTATTTT. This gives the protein CASSLSLATDTQYF.

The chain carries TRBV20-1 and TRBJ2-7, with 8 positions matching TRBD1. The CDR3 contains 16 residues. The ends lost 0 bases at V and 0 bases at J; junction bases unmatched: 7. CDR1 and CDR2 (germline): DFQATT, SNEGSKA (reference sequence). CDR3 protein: CSARDTAGGASYEQYF. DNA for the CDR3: TGCAGTGCTAGAGATACGGCAGGGGGCGCCTCCTACGAGCAGTACTTC.

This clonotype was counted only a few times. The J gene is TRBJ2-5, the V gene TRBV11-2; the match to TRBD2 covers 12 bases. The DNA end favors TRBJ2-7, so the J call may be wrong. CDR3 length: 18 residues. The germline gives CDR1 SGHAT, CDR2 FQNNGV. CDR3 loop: CASSPRGLAGYSSYEQYF. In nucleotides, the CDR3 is TGTGCCAGCAGCCCCCGGGGACTAGCGGGTTACAGCTCCTACGAGCAGTACTTC.

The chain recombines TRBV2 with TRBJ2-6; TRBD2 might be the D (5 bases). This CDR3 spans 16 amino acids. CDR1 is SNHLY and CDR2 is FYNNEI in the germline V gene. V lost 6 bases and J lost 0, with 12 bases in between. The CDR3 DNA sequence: TGTGCCAGCAGATTGAACGGGGACTCTGGGGCCAACGTCCTGACTTTC. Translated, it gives CASRLNGDSGANVLTF.

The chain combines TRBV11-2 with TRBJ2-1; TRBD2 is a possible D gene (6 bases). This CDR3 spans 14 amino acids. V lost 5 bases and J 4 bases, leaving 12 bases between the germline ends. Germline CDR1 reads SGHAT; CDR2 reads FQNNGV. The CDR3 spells CASSVGTLYNEQFF. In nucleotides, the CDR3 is TGTGCCAGCAGCGTCGGGACTCTATACAATGAGCAGTTCTTC.

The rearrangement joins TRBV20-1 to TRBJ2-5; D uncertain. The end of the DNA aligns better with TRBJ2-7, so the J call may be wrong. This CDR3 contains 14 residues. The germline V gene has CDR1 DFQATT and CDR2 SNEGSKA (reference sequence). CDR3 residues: CSARSDTPSYEQYF. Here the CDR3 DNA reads TGCAGTGCTAGATCTGACACTCCCTCCTACGAGCAGTACTTC.

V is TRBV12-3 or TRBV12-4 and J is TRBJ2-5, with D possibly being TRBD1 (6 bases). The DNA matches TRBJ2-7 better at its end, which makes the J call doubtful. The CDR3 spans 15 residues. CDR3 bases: TGTGCCAGCAGCCGATACAGGGCCACCTCCTACGAGCAGTACTTC. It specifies CASSRYRATSYEQYF.

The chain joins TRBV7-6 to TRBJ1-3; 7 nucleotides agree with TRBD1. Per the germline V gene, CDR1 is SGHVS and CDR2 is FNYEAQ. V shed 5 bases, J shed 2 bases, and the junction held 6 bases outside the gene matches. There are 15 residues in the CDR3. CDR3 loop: CASSPRTGAGNTIYF. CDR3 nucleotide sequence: TGTGCCAGCAGCCCTCGGACAGGTGCTGGAAACACCATATATTTT.

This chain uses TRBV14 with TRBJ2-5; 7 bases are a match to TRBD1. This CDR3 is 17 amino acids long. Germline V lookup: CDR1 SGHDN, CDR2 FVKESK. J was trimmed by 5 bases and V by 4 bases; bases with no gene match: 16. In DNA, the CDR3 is TGTGCCAGCAGCCTCCCCCAGACAGGGTGGGATCCGGAGACCCAGTACTTC. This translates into CASSLPQTGWDPETQYF.